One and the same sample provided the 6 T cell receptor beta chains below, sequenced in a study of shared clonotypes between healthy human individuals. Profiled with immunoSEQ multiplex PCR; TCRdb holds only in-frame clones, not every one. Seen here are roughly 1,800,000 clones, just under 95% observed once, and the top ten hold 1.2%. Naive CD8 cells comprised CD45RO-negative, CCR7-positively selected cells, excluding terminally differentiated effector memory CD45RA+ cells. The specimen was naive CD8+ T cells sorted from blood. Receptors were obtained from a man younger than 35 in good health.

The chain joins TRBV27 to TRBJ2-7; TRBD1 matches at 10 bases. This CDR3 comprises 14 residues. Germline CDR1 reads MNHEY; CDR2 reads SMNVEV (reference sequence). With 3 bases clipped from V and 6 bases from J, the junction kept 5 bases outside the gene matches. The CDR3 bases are TGTGCCAGCAGTTTCGACAGGGGGCTAGGCGAGCAGTACTTC. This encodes CASSFDRGLGEQYF.

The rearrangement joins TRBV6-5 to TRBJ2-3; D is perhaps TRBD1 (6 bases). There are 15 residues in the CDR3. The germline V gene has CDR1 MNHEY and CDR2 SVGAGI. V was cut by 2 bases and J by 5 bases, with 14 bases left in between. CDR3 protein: CASSYGQGSGDTQYF. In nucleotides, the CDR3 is TGTGCCAGCAGTTACGGCCAGGGGAGCGGAGATACGCAGTATTTT.

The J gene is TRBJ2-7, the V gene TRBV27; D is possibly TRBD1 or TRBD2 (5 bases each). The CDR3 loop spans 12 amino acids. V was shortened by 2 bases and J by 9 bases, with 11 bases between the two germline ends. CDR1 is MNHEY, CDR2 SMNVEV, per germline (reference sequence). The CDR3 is CASSLPGRGQYF. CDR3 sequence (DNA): TGTGCCAGCAGTTTACCGGGGCGAGGGCAGTACTTC.

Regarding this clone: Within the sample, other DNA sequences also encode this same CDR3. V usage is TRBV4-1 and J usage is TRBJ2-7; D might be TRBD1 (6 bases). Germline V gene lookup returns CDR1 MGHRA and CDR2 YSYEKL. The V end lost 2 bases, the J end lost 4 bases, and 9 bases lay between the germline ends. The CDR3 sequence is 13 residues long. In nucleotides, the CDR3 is TGCGCCAGCAGCCAAACAGGGTCTTACGAGCAGTACTTC. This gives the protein CASSQTGSYEQYF.

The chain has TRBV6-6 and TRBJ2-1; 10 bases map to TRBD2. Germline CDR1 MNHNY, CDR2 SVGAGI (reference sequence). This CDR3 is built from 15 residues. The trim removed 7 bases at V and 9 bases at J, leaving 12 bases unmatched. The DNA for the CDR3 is TGTGCCAGCACCGAGGGGCCGGGACTAGCGAGTGAGCAGTTCTTC. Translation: CASTEGPGLASEQFF.

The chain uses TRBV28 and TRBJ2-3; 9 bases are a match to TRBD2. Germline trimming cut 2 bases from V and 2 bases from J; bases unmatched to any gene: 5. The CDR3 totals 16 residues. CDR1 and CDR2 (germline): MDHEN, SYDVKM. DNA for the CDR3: TGTGCCAGCAGTTTAATTAGCGGGGGAAACACAGATACGCAGTATTTT. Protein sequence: CASSLISGGNTDTQYF. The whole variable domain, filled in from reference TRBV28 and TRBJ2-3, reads DVKVTQSSRYLVKRTGEKVFLECVQDMDHENMFWYRQDPGLGLRLIYFSYDVKMKEKGDIPEGYSVSREKKERFSLILESASTNQTSMYLCASSLISGGNTDTQYFGPGTRLTVL.